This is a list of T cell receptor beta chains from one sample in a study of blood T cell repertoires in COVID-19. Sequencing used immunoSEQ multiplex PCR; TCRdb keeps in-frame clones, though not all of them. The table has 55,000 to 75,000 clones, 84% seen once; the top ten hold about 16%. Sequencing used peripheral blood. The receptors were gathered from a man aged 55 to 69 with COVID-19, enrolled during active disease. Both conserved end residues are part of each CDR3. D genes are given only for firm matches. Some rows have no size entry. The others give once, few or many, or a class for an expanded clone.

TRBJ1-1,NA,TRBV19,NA,TGTGCCAGTAGTATTTCACTAACGAACACTGAAGCTTTCTTT,CASSISLTNTEAFF
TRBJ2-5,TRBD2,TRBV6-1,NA,TGTGCCAGCAGTGAATTAGCGGGGGGGGAGGGGACCCAGTACTTC,CASSELAGGEGTQYF
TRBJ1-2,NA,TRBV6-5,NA,TGTGCCAGCAGTCCGGGACACTTCTATGGCTACACCTTC,CASSPGHFYGYTF
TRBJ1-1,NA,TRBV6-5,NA,TGTGCCAGCAGTTCACCACCTAGCCTGTACACTGAAGCTTTCTTT,CASSSPPSLYTEAFF
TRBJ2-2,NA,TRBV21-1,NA,TGTGCCAGCACCAACAGTGCCCGGGACAGGGGCGGCGGGGAGCTGTTTTTT,CASTNSARDRGGGELFF
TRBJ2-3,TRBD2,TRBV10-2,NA,TGCGCCAGCAGTGTGGGCGGGAGGGAAGATACGCAGTATTTT,CASSVGGREDTQYF
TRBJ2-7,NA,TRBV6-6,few,TGTGCCAGCAGACCCCCTTCGGGTTCCGGCGCCTACGAGCAGTACTTC,CASRPPSGSGAYEQYF
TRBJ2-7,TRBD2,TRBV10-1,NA,TGCGCCAGCAGTGAGTCTCCGACTAGCGTCTACGAGCAGTACTTC,CASSESPTSVYEQYF
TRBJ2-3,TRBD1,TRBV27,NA,TGTGCCAGCAGTTTAATGCCAGGGGGTGGCACAGATACGCAGTATTTT,CASSLMPGGGTDTQYF
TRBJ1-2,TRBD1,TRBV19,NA,TGTGCCAGTAGCCAGGGACAGGGGGGTGGCTACACCTTC,CASSQGQGGGYTF
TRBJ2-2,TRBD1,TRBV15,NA,TGTGCCACCAGCAGAGATCAGGACAGGCTCGCCGGGGAGCTGTTTTTT,CATSRDQDRLAGELFF
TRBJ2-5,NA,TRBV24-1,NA,TGTGCCACCAGTAAACCGGGGAGGCAAGAGACCCAGTACTTC,CATSKPGRQETQYF
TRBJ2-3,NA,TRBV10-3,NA,TGTGCCATCATCGAGGCCGCTAGTCCCACAGATACGCAGTATTTT,CAIIEAASPTDTQYF
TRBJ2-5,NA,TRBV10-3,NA,TGTGCCATCAGTGAGGCAGGAACAAGGGAGACCCAGTACTTC,CAISEAGTRETQYF
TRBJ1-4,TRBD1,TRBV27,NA,TGTGCCAGCAGGCTAGGGACAGGGGGGGATGAAAAACTGTTTTTT,CASRLGTGGDEKLFF
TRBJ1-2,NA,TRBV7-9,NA,TGTGCCAGCAGCTCTGACTACTATGGCTACACCTTC,CASSSDYYGYTF
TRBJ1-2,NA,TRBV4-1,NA,TGCGCCAGCAGCCAAGGCCCAACAGTTAAGGATGGCTACACCTTC,CASSQGPTVKDGYTF
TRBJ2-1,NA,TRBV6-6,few,TGTGCCAGCAATAGCGGAAGCTCCTACAATGAGCAGTTCTTC,CASNSGSSYNEQFF
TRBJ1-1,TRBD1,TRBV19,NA,TGTGCCAGTAGTATAACGGCAGGGGGTGAAGCTTTCTTT,CASSITAGGEAFF
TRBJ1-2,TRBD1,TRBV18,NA,TGTGCCAGCTCACCAGGCTCGGACAGGCGTAATGGCTACACCTTC,CASSPGSDRRNGYTF
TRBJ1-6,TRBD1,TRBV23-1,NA,TGCGCCAGCCCCGGGACAGGGCCTTCACCCCTCCACTTT,CASPGTGPSPLHF
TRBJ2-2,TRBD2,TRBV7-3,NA,TGTGCCAGCAGCTCAGGAGGGGGACTAGCGGGCACCGGGGAGCTGTTTTTT,CASSSGGGLAGTGELFF
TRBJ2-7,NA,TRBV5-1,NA,TGCGCCAGCAGCTTGAGCGGATTATCCAGCTACGAGCAGTACTTC,CASSLSGLSSYEQYF
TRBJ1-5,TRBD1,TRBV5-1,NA,TGCGCCAGCAGCGCAGGGACAGGGGGCAATCAGCCCCAGCATTTT,CASSAGTGGNQPQHF
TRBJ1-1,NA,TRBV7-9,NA,TGTGCCAGCAGACCACGGACAGAACTGAACACTGAAGCTTTCTTT,CASRPRTELNTEAFF
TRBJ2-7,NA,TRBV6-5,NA,TGTGCCAGCAGTTACACCGGAGGGGCCCCCTACGAGCAGTACTTC,CASSYTGGAPYEQYF
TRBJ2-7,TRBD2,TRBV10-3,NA,TGTGCCATCAGCGCCGGGACTAGCGGGAGGGGTGAGCAGTACTTC,CAISAGTSGRGEQYF
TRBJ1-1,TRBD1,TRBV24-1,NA,TGTGCCACCAGTGATTCCCAGGGGGCGAACACTGAAGCTTTCTTT,CATSDSQGANTEAFF
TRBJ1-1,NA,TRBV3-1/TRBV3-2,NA,TGTGCCAGCAGCCAAGGAGGGGGGAACACTGAAGCTTTCTTT,CASSQGGGNTEAFF
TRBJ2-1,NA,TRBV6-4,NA,TGTGCCAGCAGTGCCCTGGGGGCACTCATTAACAATGAGCAGTTCTTC,CASSALGALINNEQFF
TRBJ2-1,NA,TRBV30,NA,TGTGCCTGGAGTGTACCAGGCTCCTACAATGAGCAGTTCTTC,CAWSVPGSYNEQFF
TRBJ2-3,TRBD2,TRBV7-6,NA,TGTGCCAGCAGCCCCGGACTAGCCGGAGATACGCAGTATTTT,CASSPGLAGDTQYF
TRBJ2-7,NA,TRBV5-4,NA,TGTGCCAGCAGCTTGGGGGGCCAGAGGAACGAGCAGTACTTC,CASSLGGQRNEQYF
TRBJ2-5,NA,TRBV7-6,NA,TGTGCCAGCAGCCACCACAACTCCCGCGGGGAGACCCAGTACTTC,CASSHHNSRGETQYF
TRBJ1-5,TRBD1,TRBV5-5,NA,TGTGCCAGCAGCCTCCAGGGGGGACAGGACGGGCAGCCCCAGCATTTT,CASSLQGGQDGQPQHF
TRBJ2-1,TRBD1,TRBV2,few,TGTGCCAGCAGCCCCGGGACAGGATCCAATGAGCAGTTCTTC,CASSPGTGSNEQFF
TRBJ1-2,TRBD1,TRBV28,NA,TGTGCCAGCAGTTCCTCGTCCGGGACAGGGGCATATGGCTACACCTTC,CASSSSSGTGAYGYTF
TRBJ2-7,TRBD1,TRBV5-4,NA,TGTGCCAGCAGCGTCGACAGGGGTGTCTACGAGCAGTACTTC,CASSVDRGVYEQYF
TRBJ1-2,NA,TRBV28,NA,TGTGCCAGCAGTTTAGGGGACACGACTTCCTATGGCTACACCTTC,CASSLGDTTSYGYTF
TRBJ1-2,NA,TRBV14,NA,TGTGCCAGCAGCCAAGACGACACCCACTATGGCTACACCTTC,CASSQDDTHYGYTF
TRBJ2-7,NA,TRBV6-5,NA,TGTGCCAGCAGCACCTCGCCTAGGCGTCACGAGCAGTACTTC,CASSTSPRRHEQYF
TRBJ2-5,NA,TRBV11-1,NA,TGTGCCAGCAGCCGGAACCGGGACCAAGAGACCCAGTACTTC,CASSRNRDQETQYF
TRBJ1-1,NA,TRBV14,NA,TGTGCCAGCAGCCAAGCTCCCAGGGTCCGGACTGAAGCTTTCTTT,CASSQAPRVRTEAFF
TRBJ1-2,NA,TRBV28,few,TGTGCCAGCAGACCCAGACGGCGGAGGTATAACTATGGCTACACCTTC,CASRPRRRRYNYGYTF
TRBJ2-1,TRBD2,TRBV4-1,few,TGCGCCAGCAGCCAAGCTAGTTGGACTAGCGGGATGACTGAGCAGTTCTTC,CASSQASWTSGMTEQFF
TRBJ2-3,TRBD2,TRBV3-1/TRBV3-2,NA,TGTGCCAGCAGCGAAGCGGGGGGGAGCACAGATACGCAGTATTTT,CASSEAGGSTDTQYF
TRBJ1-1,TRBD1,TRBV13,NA,TGTGCCAGCAGCAAACAGGGGGACACTGAAGCTTTCTTT,CASSKQGDTEAFF
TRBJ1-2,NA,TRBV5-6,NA,TGTGCCAGCAGCTTGAACAGCAACTTCTATGGCTACACCTTC,CASSLNSNFYGYTF
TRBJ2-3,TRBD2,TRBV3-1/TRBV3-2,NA,TGTTCGTCAGGGACTAGCGCCGTGGCAGATACGCAGTATTTT,CSSGTSAVADTQYF
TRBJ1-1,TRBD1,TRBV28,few,TGTGCCAGCAGTTTGGTTGGATTGGGGGACAGAAACACTGAAGCTTTCTTT,CASSLVGLGDRNTEAFF
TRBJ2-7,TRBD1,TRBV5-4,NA,TGTGCCAGCAGCTCTCCGTCCGGGACAGACAACTACGAGCAGTACTTC,CASSSPSGTDNYEQYF
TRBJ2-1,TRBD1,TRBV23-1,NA,TGCGCCAGCAGTCCAGAGGACAGGGTAAAAATCTACAATGAGCAGTTCTTC,CASSPEDRVKIYNEQFF
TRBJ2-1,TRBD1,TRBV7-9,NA,TGTGCCAGCAGCGTCACAGGGGGCCACTACAATGAGCAGTTCTTC,CASSVTGGHYNEQFF
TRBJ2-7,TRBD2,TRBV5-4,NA,TGTGCCAGCAGCCTGACTAGCGGGAGTACCTACGAGCAGTACTTC,CASSLTSGSTYEQYF
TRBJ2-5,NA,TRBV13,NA,TGTGCCAGCAGTGTATCTAGCGCCTTGGAGACCCAGTACTTC,CASSVSSALETQYF
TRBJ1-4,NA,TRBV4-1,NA,TGCGCCAGCAGCCAAGAAGGGACAAGGAATGAAAAACTGTTTTTT,CASSQEGTRNEKLFF
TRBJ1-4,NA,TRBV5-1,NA,TGCGCCAGCAGCCTCGGGGTCGGTACTAATGAAAAACTGTTTTTT,CASSLGVGTNEKLFF
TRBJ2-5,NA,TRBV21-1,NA,TGTGCCAGCAGCGCCCAGACAGGAGTTCAAGAGACCCAGTACTTC,CASSAQTGVQETQYF